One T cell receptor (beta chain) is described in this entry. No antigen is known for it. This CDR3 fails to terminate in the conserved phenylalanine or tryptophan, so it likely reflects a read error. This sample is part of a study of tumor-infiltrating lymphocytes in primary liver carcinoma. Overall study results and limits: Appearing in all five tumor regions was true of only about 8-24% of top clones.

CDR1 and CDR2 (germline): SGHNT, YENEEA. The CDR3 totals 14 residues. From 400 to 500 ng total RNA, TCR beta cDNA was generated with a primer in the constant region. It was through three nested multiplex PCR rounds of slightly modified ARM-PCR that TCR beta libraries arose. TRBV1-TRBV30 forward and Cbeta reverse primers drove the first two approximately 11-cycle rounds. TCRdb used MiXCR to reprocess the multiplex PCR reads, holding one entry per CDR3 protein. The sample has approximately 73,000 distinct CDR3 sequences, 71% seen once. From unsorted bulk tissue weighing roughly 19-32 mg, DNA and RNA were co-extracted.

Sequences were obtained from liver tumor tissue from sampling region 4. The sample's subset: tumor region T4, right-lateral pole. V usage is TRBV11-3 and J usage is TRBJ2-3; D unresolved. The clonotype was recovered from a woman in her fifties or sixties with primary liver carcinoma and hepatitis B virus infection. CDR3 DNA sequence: TGTGCCAGCAGCTTTCGGATTAGCACGGATACGCAGTATTCT. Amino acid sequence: CASSFRISTDTQYS.